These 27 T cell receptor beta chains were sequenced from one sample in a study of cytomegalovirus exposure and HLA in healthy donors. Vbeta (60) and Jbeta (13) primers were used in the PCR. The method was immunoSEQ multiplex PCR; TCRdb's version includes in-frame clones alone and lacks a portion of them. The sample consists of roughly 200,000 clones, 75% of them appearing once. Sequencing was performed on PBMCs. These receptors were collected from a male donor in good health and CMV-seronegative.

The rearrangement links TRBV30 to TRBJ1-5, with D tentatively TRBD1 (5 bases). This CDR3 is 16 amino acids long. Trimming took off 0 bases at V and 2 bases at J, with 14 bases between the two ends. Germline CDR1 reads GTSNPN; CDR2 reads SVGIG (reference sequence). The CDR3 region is CAWSVNGGGGNQPQHF. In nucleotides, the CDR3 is TGTGCCTGGAGTGTCAATGGCGGGGGAGGCAATCAGCCCCAGCATTTT.

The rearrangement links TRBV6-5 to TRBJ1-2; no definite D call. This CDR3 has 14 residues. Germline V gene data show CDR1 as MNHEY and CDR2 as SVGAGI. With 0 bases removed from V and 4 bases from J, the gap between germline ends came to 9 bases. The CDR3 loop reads CASSYSYGSYGYTF. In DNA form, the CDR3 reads TGTGCCAGCAGTTACTCTTACGGTTCCTATGGCTACACCTTC.

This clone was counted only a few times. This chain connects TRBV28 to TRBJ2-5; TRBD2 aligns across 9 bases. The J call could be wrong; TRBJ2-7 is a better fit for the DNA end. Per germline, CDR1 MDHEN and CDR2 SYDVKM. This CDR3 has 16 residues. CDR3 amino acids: CASSSERLAVPYEQYF. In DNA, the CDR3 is TGTGCCAGCAGTTCAGAAAGACTAGCGGTTCCCTACGAGCAGTACTTC.

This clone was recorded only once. The CDR3 region has the DNA TGTGCCAGCAGCTCTCGACTAGATGGAGGGAATACGCAGTATTTT. Its translation is CASSSRLDGGNTQYF. This chain joins TRBV7-9 and TRBJ2-3, with D possibly matching TRBD2 (6 bases). Germline V gene sequence: CDR1 SEHNR, CDR2 FQNEAQ (reference sequence). The ends were cut back, 4 bases at V and 7 bases at J, with 18 bases in the middle. The CDR3 sequence is 15 residues long.

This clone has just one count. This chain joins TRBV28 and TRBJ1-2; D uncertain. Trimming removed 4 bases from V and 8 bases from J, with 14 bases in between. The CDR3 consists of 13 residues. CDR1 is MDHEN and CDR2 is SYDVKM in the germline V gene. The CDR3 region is CASSYIATRGYTF. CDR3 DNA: TGTGCCAGCAGTTATATTGCCACCCGGGGCTACACCTTC.

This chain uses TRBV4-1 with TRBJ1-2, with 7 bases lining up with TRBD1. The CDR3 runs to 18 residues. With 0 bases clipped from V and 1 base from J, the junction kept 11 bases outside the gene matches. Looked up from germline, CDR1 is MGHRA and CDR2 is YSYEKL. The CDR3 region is CASSQELRDRDVNYGYTF. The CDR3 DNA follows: TGCGCCAGCAGCCAAGAATTACGAGACAGGGATGTTAACTATGGCTACACCTTC.

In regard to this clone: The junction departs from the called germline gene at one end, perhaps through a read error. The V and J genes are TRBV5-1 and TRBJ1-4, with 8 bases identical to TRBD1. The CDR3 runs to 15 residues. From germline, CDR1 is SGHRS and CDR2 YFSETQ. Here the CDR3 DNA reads TGCGCCAGCAGTTTGGACAGGGTGTCTAATGAAAAACTGTTTTTT. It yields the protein CASSLDRVSNEKLFF.

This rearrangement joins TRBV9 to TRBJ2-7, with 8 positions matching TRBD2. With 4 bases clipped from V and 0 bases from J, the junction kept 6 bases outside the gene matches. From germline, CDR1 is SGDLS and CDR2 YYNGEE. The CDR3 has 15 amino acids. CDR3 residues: CASSMGLEVSYEQYF. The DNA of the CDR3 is TGTGCCAGCAGCATGGGACTAGAAGTCTCCTACGAGCAGTACTTC. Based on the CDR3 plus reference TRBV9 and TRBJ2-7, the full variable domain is DSGVTQTPKHLITATGQRVTLRCSPRSGDLSVYWYQQSLDQGLQFLIQYYNGEERAKGNILERFSAQQFPDLHSELNLSSLELGDSALYFCASSMGLEVSYEQYFGPGTRLTVT.

CDR3 sequence (DNA): TGTGCCAGCACTTTTAGCGGGACTTACAATGAGCAGTTCTTC. Protein: CASTFSGTYNEQFF. The rearrangement links TRBV28 to TRBJ2-1, with 8 positions matching TRBD2. CDR3 length: 14 amino acids. Germline lookup yields CDR1 MDHEN and CDR2 SYDVKM. The V and J ends lost 7 bases and 4 bases, in that order; junction bases with no gene match: 6.

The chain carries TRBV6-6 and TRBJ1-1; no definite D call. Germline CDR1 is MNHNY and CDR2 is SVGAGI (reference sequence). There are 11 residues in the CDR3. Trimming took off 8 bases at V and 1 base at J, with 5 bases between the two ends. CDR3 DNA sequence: TGTGCCAGCGAAGCGAACACTGAAGCTTTCTTT. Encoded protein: CASEANTEAFF.

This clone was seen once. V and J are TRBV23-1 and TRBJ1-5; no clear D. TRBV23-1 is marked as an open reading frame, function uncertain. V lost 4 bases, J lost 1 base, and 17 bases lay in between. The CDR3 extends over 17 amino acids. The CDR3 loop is CASSRHPEGLSNQPQHF. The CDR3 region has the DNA TGCGCCAGCAGTCGCCATCCAGAGGGATTGAGCAATCAGCCCCAGCATTTT.

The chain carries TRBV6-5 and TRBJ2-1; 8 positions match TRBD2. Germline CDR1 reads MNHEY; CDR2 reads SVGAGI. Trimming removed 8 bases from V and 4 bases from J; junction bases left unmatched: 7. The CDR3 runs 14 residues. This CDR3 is CASGSGVGYNEQFF. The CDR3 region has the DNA TGTGCCAGCGGTAGCGGGGTGGGGTACAATGAGCAGTTCTTC.

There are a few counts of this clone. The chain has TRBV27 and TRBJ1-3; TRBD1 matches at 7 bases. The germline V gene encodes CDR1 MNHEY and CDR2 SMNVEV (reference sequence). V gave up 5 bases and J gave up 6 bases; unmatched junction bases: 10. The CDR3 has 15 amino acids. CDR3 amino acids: CASSPRPGTANTIYF. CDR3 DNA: TGTGCCAGCAGTCCACGCCCCGGGACAGCAAACACCATATATTTT.

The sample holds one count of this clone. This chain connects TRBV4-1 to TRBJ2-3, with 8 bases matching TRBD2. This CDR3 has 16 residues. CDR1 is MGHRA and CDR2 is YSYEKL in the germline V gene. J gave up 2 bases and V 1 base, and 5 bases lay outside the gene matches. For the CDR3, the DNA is TGCGCCAGCAGCCAAGTAATGGGACTAGACACAGATACGCAGTATTTT. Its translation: CASSQVMGLDTDTQYF.

For the CDR3, the DNA is TGTGCCAGCAGTTACTCGCGATGGCCGGCGGGATCTGAAGCTTTCTTT. Translated, it gives CASSYSRWPAGSEAFF. The chain combines TRBV6-5 with TRBJ1-1; no definite D call. Germline V gene lookup returns CDR1 MNHEY and CDR2 SVGAGI. The germline V and J ends were trimmed by 0 bases and 6 bases, with 17 bases remaining between them. The CDR3 spans 16 residues.

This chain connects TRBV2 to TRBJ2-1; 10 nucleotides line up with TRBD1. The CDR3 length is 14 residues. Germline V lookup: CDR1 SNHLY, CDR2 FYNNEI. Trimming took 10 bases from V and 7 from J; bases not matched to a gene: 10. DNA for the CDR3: TGTGCCACCTTGGGGGGACAGGGGAGAAATGAGCAGTTCTTC. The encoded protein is CATLGGQGRNEQFF.

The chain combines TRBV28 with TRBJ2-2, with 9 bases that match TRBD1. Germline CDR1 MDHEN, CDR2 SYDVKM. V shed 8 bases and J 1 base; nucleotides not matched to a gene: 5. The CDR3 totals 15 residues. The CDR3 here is CASGEDRGNTGELFF. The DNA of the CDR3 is TGTGCCAGCGGCGAGGACAGGGGGAACACCGGGGAGCTGTTTTTT.

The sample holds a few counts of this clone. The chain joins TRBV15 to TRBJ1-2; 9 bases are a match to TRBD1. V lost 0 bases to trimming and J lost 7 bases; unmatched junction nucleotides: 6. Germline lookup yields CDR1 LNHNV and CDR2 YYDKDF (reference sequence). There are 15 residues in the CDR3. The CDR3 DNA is TGTGCCACCAGCAGAGATGTACAGGGGGCGAGTGGCTACACCTTC. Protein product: CATSRDVQGASGYTF.

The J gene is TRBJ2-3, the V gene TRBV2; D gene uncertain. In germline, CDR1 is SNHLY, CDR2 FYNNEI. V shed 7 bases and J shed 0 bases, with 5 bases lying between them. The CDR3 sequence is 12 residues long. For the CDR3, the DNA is TGTGCCAGCAAAACTAGCACAGATACGCAGTATTTT. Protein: CASKTSTDTQYF.

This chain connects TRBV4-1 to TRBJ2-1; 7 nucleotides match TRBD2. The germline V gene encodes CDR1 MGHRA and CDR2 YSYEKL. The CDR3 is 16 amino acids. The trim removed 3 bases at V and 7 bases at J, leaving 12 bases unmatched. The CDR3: CASSQGRGRANNEQFF. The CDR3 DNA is TGCGCCAGCAGCCAGGGCCGGGGGAGGGCCAATAATGAGCAGTTCTTC.

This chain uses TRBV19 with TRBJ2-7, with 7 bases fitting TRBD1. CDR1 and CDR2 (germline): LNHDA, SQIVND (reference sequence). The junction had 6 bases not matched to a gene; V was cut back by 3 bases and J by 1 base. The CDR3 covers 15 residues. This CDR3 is CASSIGTVESYEQYF. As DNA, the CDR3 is TGTGCCAGTAGTATCGGGACAGTCGAGTCCTACGAGCAGTACTTC.

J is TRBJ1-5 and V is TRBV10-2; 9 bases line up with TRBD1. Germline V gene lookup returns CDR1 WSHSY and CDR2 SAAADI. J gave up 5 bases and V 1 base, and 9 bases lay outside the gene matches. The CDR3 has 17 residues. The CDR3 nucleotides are TGCGCCAGCAGTGAGTATTCCGGGACAGGGTACGATCAGCCCCAGCATTTT. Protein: CASSEYSGTGYDQPQHF.

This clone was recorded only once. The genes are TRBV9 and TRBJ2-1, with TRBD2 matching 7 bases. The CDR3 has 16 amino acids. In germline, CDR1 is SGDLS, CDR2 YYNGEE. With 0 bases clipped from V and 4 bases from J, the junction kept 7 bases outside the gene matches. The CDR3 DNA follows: TGTGCCAGCAGCGTAGCGTCAACTAGCGCATACAATGAGCAGTTCTTC. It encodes CASSVASTSAYNEQFF. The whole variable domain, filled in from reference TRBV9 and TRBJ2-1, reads DSGVTQTPKHLITATGQRVTLRCSPRSGDLSVYWYQQSLDQGLQFLIQYYNGEERAKGNILERFSAQQFPDLHSELNLSSLELGDSALYFCASSVASTSAYNEQFFGPGTRLTVL.

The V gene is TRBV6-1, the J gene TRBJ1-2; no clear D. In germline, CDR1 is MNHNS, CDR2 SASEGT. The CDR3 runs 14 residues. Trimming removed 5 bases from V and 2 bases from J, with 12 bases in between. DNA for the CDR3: TGTGCCAGCAGTTCTCCGGGGAAGAACTATGGCTACACCTTC. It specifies CASSSPGKNYGYTF.

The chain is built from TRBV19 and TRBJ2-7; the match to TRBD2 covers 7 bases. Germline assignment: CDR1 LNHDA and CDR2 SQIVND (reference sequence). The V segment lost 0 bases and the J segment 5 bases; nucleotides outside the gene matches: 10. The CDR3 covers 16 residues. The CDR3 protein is CASSIEGGLGSNEQYF. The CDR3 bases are TGTGCCAGTAGTATAGAGGGAGGACTAGGGAGTAACGAGCAGTACTTC.

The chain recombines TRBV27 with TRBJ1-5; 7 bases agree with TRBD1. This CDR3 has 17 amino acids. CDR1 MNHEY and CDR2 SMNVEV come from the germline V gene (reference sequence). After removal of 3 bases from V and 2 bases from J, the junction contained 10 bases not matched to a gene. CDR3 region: CASSLSGRQGGNQPQHF. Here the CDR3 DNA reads TGTGCCAGCAGTTTGTCTGGGAGACAGGGTGGCAATCAGCCCCAGCATTTT.

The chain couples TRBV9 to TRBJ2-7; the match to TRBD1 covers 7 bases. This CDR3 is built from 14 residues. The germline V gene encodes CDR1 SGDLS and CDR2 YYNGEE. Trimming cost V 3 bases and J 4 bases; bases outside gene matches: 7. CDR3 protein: CASSADREKYEQYF. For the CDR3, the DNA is TGTGCCAGCAGCGCAGACAGGGAAAAGTACGAGCAGTACTTC.